The next 6 T cell receptor beta chains were all read from a single sample in a study of T-cell reconstitution after alpha-beta-depleted transplantation in children. For TCRbeta, the library was prepared with unique molecular identifiers. TCRdb recomputed calls from the PCR reads with MiXCR, one row per CDR3 protein. The data hold a few hundred thousand distinct CDR3 sequences, with 10% observed a single time. The sample here was PBMCs, taken before TCRalphabeta/CD19-depleted stem cell transplant. These receptors were collected from a boy in the first two years of life with acute myeloid leukemia, due to receive a stem cell transplant.

This clonotype was picked up a small number of times. The rearrangement uses TRBV7-2 and TRBJ2-7, with 12 bases fitting TRBD1. CDR3 length: 17 residues. Trimming removed 2 bases from V and 4 bases from J; junction bases left unmatched: 9. Germline V CDR1 and CDR2: SGHTA, FQGNSA. CDR3 nucleotides: TGTGCCAGCAGCTTAAGAGATGGGACAGGGGGCAATTACGAGCAGTACTTC. Translated: CASSLRDGTGGNYEQYF.

The table lists this clonotype with a few counts. The V and J genes are TRBV18 and TRBJ1-5; 10 nucleotides match TRBD1. Germline V gene data show CDR1 as KGHSH and CDR2 as LQKENI. The J segment lost 5 bases and the V segment lost 3 bases, leaving 7 bases of the junction unmatched. The CDR3 sequence is 16 residues long. CDR3 protein: CASSPGQGQVDQPQHF. Here the CDR3 DNA reads TGTGCCAGCTCACCGGGACAGGGGCAAGTCGATCAGCCCCAGCATTTT.

This clonotype was detected a few times. The chain combines TRBV4-3 with TRBJ2-7; D possibly corresponds to TRBD1 (6 bases). The CDR3 is 14 amino acids. Looked up from germline, CDR1 is LGHNA and CDR2 is YSLEER. V was shortened by 0 bases and J by 3 bases, with 9 bases between the two germline ends. CDR3 sequence reads: CASSQDLDSYEQYF. DNA of the CDR3: TGCGCCAGCAGCCAAGATCTGGACAGCTACGAGCAGTACTTC.

This clonotype was recorded a few times. The chain links TRBV28 to TRBJ2-7; maybe TRBD2 (6 bases). The germline gives CDR1 MDHEN, CDR2 SYDVKM. Trimming stripped 8 bases from V and 2 bases from J, with 22 bases between. The CDR3 runs to 16 residues. The DNA for the CDR3 is TGTGCCAGCCCTCTAACCTCCGGGACTGAAGCCTACGAGCAGTACTTC. Amino acid sequence: CASPLTSGTEAYEQYF.

V usage is TRBV13 and J usage is TRBJ1-1; D uncertain. Germline CDR1 is PRHDT and CDR2 is FYEKMQ (reference sequence). The CDR3 runs 14 residues. V was pared by 0 bases and J by 7 bases, with 12 bases between. Here the CDR3 DNA reads TGTGCCAGCAGCTTAGGAGAGCCTTTATTTGAAGCTTTCTTT. Amino acids: CASSLGEPLFEAFF.

This clonotype was recorded a few times. The chain couples TRBV20-1 to TRBJ1-2, with D perhaps matching TRBD1 (6 bases). CDR3 length: 12 amino acids. CDR1 and CDR2 (germline): DFQATT, SNEGSKA (reference sequence). Trimming removed 5 bases at V and 8 bases at J, with 15 bases between. CDR3 bases: TGCAGTGCTCGGGGGGCAGGGTACGGCTACACCTTC. Its translation is CSARGAGYGYTF.